The 25 T cell receptor beta chains listed next were all sequenced from one sample in a study of cytomegalovirus exposure and HLA in healthy donors. 60 Vbeta and 13 Jbeta primers were used in PCR. Some clones are missing from TCRdb's copy, which holds only in-frame ones; the method was immunoSEQ multiplex PCR. There are over 100,000 clones in the sample; under 90% occur only once, and roughly 2% lies in the top ten. Sample: PBMCs. The origin of the receptors is a woman aged 25 to 45 in good health and CMV-seronegative.

This clone has only a few counts. The chain combines TRBV7-9 with TRBJ2-3, with 7 bases lining up with TRBD1. The length of the CDR3 is 15 residues. With 1 base clipped from V and 0 bases from J, the junction kept 1 base outside the gene matches. CDR1 and CDR2 from the germline V gene are SEHNR and FQNEAQ (reference sequence). The CDR3 reads CASSLGTGSTDTQYF. CDR3 nucleotide sequence: TGTGCCAGCAGCTTAGGGACAGGCAGCACAGATACGCAGTATTTT.

This CDR3 is CASSQRTGGTDTQYF. The CDR3 DNA reads TGTGCCAGCAGCCAACGGACAGGGGGCACAGATACGCAGTATTTT. The J gene is TRBJ2-3, the V gene TRBV13, with 9 bases matching TRBD1. Trimming removed 5 bases from V and 1 base from J; junction bases left unmatched: 4. Germline V CDR1 and CDR2: PRHDT, FYEKMQ (reference sequence). The CDR3 spans 15 residues.

This sequence joins TRBV18 and TRBJ1-3, with D possibly being TRBD1 (6 bases). Germline values: CDR1 KGHSH, CDR2 LQKENI. V shed 4 bases and J shed 4 bases, with 11 bases lying between them. The CDR3 runs to 14 residues. The CDR3 DNA reads TGTGCCAGCTCACGGACAGCTTCGGGAAACACCATATATTTT. Protein product: CASSRTASGNTIYF.

J is TRBJ2-1 and V is TRBV9; the match to TRBD2 covers 11 bases. Germline CDR1 reads SGDLS; CDR2 reads YYNGEE. This CDR3 is built from 15 residues. Trimming took 0 bases from V and 13 from J; bases not matched to a gene: 9. CDR3 amino acids: CASSVEDSGRAGQFF. The DNA of the CDR3 is TGTGCCAGCAGCGTAGAGGATAGCGGGAGGGCCGGTCAGTTCTTC. Filled out from reference TRBV9 and TRBJ2-1, the complete variable domain reads DSGVTQTPKHLITATGQRVTLRCSPRSGDLSVYWYQQSLDQGLQFLIQYYNGEERAKGNILERFSAQQFPDLHSELNLSSLELGDSALYFCASSVEDSGRAGQFFGPGTRLTVL.

V is TRBV14 and J is TRBJ2-5; 11 nucleotides align to TRBD2. This CDR3 spans 15 amino acids. The ends lost 4 bases at V and 4 bases at J; junction bases unmatched: 5. Germline CDR1 is SGHDN and CDR2 is FVKESK. DNA for the CDR3: TGTGCCAGCAGCCTCCCTGGGACTAGCGGAGAGACCCAGTACTTC. Translated: CASSLPGTSGETQYF.

The rearrangement joins TRBV27 to TRBJ1-5; D may be TRBD1 (5 bases). CDR1 and CDR2 (germline): MNHEY, SMNVEV (reference sequence). The CDR3 spans 14 residues. V was trimmed by 9 bases and J by 0 bases, leaving 12 bases between them. CDR3 sequence: CASTDSYSNQPQHF. Here the CDR3 DNA reads TGTGCCAGTACCGACAGCTATAGCAATCAGCCCCAGCATTTT.

This chain links TRBV18 with TRBJ2-5; possible D gene TRBD2, 7 bases. TRBJ2-7 matches the DNA end more closely, so the J call is doubtful. The CDR3 totals 14 residues. Looked up from germline, CDR1 is KGHSH and CDR2 is LQKENI. CDR3 DNA sequence: TGTGCCAGCTCACCACAGGGGGGGAACTACGAGCAGTACTTC. Translating gives CASSPQGGNYEQYF.

This chain joins TRBV7-9 and TRBJ1-1; D possibly corresponds to TRBD1 (5 bases). Germline CDR1 SEHNR, CDR2 FQNEAQ (reference sequence). The CDR3 has 15 residues. The V end was cut by 5 bases, the J end by 0 bases, with 13 bases between. CDR3: CASSRPLGLNTEAFF. The CDR3 DNA follows: TGTGCCAGCAGCCGTCCGTTGGGGCTGAACACTGAAGCTTTCTTT.

The CDR3 region is CASSPRRLHNEQFF. The DNA for the CDR3 is TGTGCCAGTAGTCCCCGGAGGCTCCACAATGAGCAGTTCTTC. This chain uses TRBV19 with TRBJ2-1; a weak D match, TRBD2 (5 bases). Germline CDR1 LNHDA, CDR2 SQIVND (reference sequence). Between the trimmed V and J ends, which lost 5 bases and 5 bases, there was a span of 13 bases. The CDR3 loop spans 14 amino acids.

V usage is TRBV30 and J usage is TRBJ2-7; 10 nucleotides align to TRBD2. The CDR3 is 15 residues long. With 8 bases clipped from V and 6 bases from J, the junction kept 16 bases outside the gene matches. The germline CDR1 and CDR2 sequences are GTSNPN and SVGIG (reference sequence). The CDR3, as DNA: TGTGCCCTGGGGGGGACAGCGGGAGGGCTGTTCGAGCAGTACTTC. Translation: CALGGTAGGLFEQYF.

This sequence joins TRBV5-4 and TRBJ2-5, with 9 nucleotides matching TRBD1. With the DNA end fitting TRBJ2-7 better, the J assignment may be wrong. The CDR3 length is 13 residues. CDR1 and CDR2 from the germline V gene are SGHNT and YYREEE (reference sequence). The CDR3 nucleotides read TGTGCCAGCAGTTCGGGACAGGGATACGAGCAGTACTTC. This translates into CASSSGQGYEQYF.

The chain is built from TRBV9 and TRBJ2-5; 15 positions match TRBD2. Germline V CDR1 and CDR2: SGDLS, YYNGEE. The CDR3 has 17 residues. V gave up 2 bases and J gave up 1 base; unmatched junction bases: 3. The CDR3 region has the DNA TGTGCCAGCAGCGTGGGGACTAGCGGGAGGTCCCAAGAGACCCAGTACTTC. Its translation: CASSVGTSGRSQETQYF.

This rearrangement joins TRBV7-2 to TRBJ2-7; a possible D gene is TRBD2 (5 bases). Germline assignment: CDR1 SGHTA and CDR2 FQGNSA. Trimming removed 5 bases at V and 1 base at J, with 12 bases between. This CDR3 region has 14 residues. CDR3 bases: TGTGCCAGCAGCATAACCCTAGCTTCCTACGAGCAGTACTTC. This encodes CASSITLASYEQYF.

The chain has TRBV28 and TRBJ2-7; 8 positions match TRBD2. The V gene end was trimmed by 5 bases and the J gene end by 0 bases; junction bases not matched to a gene: 12. This CDR3 is built from 17 residues. CDR1 and CDR2 from the germline V gene are MDHEN and SYDVKM. The CDR3 nucleotides read TGTGCCAGCAGTAAACTATTGGGACTAGAGATCTCCTACGAGCAGTACTTC. Its translation: CASSKLLGLEISYEQYF.

J is TRBJ1-6 and V is TRBV10-3, with D possibly matching TRBD1 (5 bases). V lost 3 bases, J lost 3 bases, and 9 bases lay in between. CDR1 is ENHRY, CDR2 SYGVKD, per germline. The CDR3 length is 15 residues. CDR3 residues: CAISDSGDYNSPLHF. DNA of the CDR3: TGTGCCATCAGTGACTCGGGGGACTATAATTCACCCCTCCACTTT.

This chain connects TRBV7-2 to TRBJ2-1; unclear D gene. Trimming took off 5 bases at V and 5 bases at J, with 22 bases between the two ends. Germline-derived CDR1 and CDR2 are SGHTA and FQGNSA. This CDR3 comprises 17 residues. Here the CDR3 reads CASSTQSRSSPNNEQFF. For the CDR3, the DNA is TGTGCCAGCAGCACCCAATCCAGAAGTAGCCCAAACAATGAGCAGTTCTTC.

The rearrangement links TRBV19 to TRBJ2-1, with 9 bases that match TRBD2. Germline CDR1 is LNHDA and CDR2 is SQIVND (reference sequence). This CDR3 contains 13 residues. After removal of 7 bases from V and 14 bases from J, the junction contained 12 bases not matched to a gene. CDR3 loop: CASNGGRAMSKFF. The CDR3 coding sequence is TGTGCCAGTAATGGCGGGAGGGCAATGAGCAAGTTCTTC.

V and J are TRBV7-3 and TRBJ2-2, with 15 bases identical to TRBD2. The CDR3 covers 16 residues. Per germline, CDR1 SGHTA and CDR2 FQGTGA. V was pared by 5 bases and J by 7 bases, with 5 bases of the junction left unmatched. CDR3 in DNA: TGTGCCAGCAGCACCCGGACTAGCGGGAGGGTCGGGGAGCTGTTTTTT. Translated: CASSTRTSGRVGELFF.

The chain links TRBV7-2 to TRBJ1-5; D remains ambiguous. The length of the CDR3 is 16 residues. Germline V gene sequence: CDR1 SGHTA, CDR2 FQGNSA. V shed 0 bases and J shed 5 bases, with 14 bases lying between them. As DNA, the CDR3 is TGTGCCAGCAGCTTAGCGGGCCCGCCGAGTGATCAGCCCCAGCATTTT. Protein product: CASSLAGPPSDQPQHF.

J is TRBJ1-2 and V is TRBV19; perhaps TRBD1 as D (5 bases). V lost 7 bases, J lost 5 bases, and 17 bases lay in between. Germline CDR1 is LNHDA and CDR2 is SQIVND (reference sequence). This CDR3 spans 14 amino acids. DNA for the CDR3: TGTGCCAGTAACAGGTTCGTCTTAGGGTATGGCTACACCTTC. It specifies CASNRFVLGYGYTF.

This clone was recorded only once. The V call is TRBV5-4, the J call TRBJ2-3; 12 bases fit TRBD2. Looked up from germline, CDR1 is SGHNT and CDR2 is YYREEE (reference sequence). Losses at the gene ends were 0 bases for V and 2 bases for J; bases not matched to a gene: 4. The CDR3 contains 17 residues. This CDR3 is CASSLGLAGALTDTQYF. In nucleotides, the CDR3 is TGTGCCAGCAGCTTGGGACTAGCGGGAGCGCTCACAGATACGCAGTATTTT.

V and J are TRBV6-5 and TRBJ2-1; no firm D call. V was clipped by 2 bases and J by 9 bases, with 17 bases between them. The CDR3 covers 15 residues. Germline V lookup: CDR1 MNHEY, CDR2 SVGAGI. The DNA for the CDR3 is TGTGCCAGCAGTTACCGGCGACTTGCGGAGCTTGAGCAGTTCTTC. Residues: CASSYRRLAELEQFF.

This chain uses TRBV12-5 with TRBJ2-7; TRBD2 might be the D (6 bases). Germline V gene sequence: CDR1 LGHNT, CDR2 FRNRAP. Deletions cut 2 bases from V and 3 bases from J, with 11 bases between. The CDR3 runs to 14 residues. The CDR3 DNA reads as TGTGCTAGTGGTTTGTCTAGCGTAGGCTACGAGCAGTACTTC. Its protein is CASGLSSVGYEQYF.

The rearrangement uses TRBV28 and TRBJ2-7; D might be TRBD1 (5 bases). The CDR3 loop spans 16 amino acids. The germline V gene has CDR1 MDHEN and CDR2 SYDVKM. With 8 bases removed from V and 3 bases from J, the gap between germline ends came to 23 bases. The CDR3 DNA follows: TGTGCCAGCGGAGCAGGGTTTCCGCTTCCCCTCTACGAGCAGTACTTC. This codes for CASGAGFPLPLYEQYF.

The gene calls are TRBV18 and TRBJ2-2; maybe TRBD1 (5 bases). The CDR3 is 16 residues long. The ends were cut back, 4 bases at V and 1 base at J, with 13 bases in the middle. Germline CDR1 reads KGHSH; CDR2 reads LQKENI. In DNA, the CDR3 is TGTGCCAGCTCACAGAAGACAGTCGGGAACACCGGGGAGCTGTTTTTT. Protein: CASSQKTVGNTGELFF. Full variable domain (missing parts from reference TRBV18 and TRBJ2-2): NAGVMQNPRHLVRRRGQEARLRCSPMKGHSHVYWYRQLPEEGLKFMVYLQKENIIDESGMPKERFSAEFPKEGPSILRIQQVVRGDSAAYFCASSQKTVGNTGELFFGEGSRLTVL.